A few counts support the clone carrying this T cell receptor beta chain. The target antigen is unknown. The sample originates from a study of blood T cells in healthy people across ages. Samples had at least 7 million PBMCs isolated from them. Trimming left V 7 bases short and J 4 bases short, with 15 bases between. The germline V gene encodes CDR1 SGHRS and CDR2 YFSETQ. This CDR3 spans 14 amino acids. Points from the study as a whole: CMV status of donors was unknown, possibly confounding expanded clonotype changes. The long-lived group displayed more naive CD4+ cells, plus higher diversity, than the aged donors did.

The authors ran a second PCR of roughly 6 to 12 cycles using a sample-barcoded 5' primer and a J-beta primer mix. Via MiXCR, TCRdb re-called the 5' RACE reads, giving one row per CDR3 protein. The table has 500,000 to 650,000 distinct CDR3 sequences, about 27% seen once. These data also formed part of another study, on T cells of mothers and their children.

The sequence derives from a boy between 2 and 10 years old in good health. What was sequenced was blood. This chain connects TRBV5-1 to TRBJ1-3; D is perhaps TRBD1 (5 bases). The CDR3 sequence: CASCLGTAGNTIYF. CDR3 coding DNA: TGCGCCAGCTGCCTAGGGACCGCCGGAAACACCATATATTTT.